The entry that follows covers one TCR beta chain sequence. What it recognizes is unknown. These data originate in a study of OX40 agonist ivuxolimab in advanced cancers. Across the whole study: The patients received agonistic anti-OX40 (CD134) antibody ivuxolimab. Melanoma, hepatocellular carcinoma, head and neck or renal cell cancer occurred in dose-escalation patients. Study-wide results and limits: Normalized expansion of T-cell clones was also low for some nonresponders.

With 0 bases clipped from V and 1 base from J, the junction kept 0 bases outside the gene matches. Germline CDR1 SGDLS, CDR2 YYNGEE. This CDR3 is 14 amino acids long. The repertoire was sequenced with immunoSEQ multiplex PCR; TCRdb's copy has only in-frame clones and lacks some. Found here are about 21,000 clones, 70% to 90% of them singletons; the top ten hold about a sixth. This specimen consisted of CD4+ or CD8+ T cells sorted from blood, obtained in a trial of the OX40 agonist ivuxolimab. The clonotype was recovered from an adult with an advanced solid tumor such as melanoma, head and neck, liver or kidney cancer. The V call is TRBV9, the J call TRBJ2-5, with 7 nucleotides matching TRBD1. Here the CDR3 reads CASSVEGAQETQYF. CDR3 DNA sequence: TGTGCCAGCAGCGTAGAGGGGGCCCAAGAGACCCAGTACTTC.